This T cell receptor beta chain was sequenced for a study of tumor and adjacent non-tumor tissue in lung cancer. Study background: Patients were aged about 30 to 80, nine to eleven men and roughly 5 women, stage I to III. Study-level results: In normal lung, the top 100 clones were significantly more dominant than in tumor. Tumor tissue had significantly higher TCR diversity than normal lung.

Three rounds of nested PCR, following a modified ARM-PCR protocol, produced the TCRbeta library. TCRdb processed the multiplex PCR reads anew with MiXCR; each CDR3 protein has one entry. This table has 200,000 to 250,000 distinct CDR3 sequences, 71% appearing once. In regard to this clonotype: The target antigen is unknown. Sequence at one end of the junction differs from germline and may be a read error.

This sample's RNA came from whole unsorted tissue. Chemotherapy-naive patients with new lung cancer underwent thoracic surgery in China, August–November 2014. This CDR3 contains 15 residues. The V call is TRBV12-3 or TRBV12-4, the J call TRBJ2-2; 9 bases line up with TRBD1. The sequence came from a man between 60 and 70 years old with non-small cell lung cancer. Sequenced sample: lung tumor tissue. The CDR3 region has the DNA TGTGCCAACGCACCGGGACAGGGAGGTCACCGGGAGCTGTTCTTT. Translation: CANAPGQGGHRELFF.